This TCR beta chain was recorded in a study of blood T cell repertoires in COVID-19. In the study overall: The United States, Italy and Spain were the sources of the acute and convalescent COVID-19 samples. The analysed material was cDNA or gDNA that came from T cells, B-cell-depleted T cells, or PBMCs.

Germline V gene data show CDR1 as KGHSH and CDR2 as LQKENI. The CDR3 is 14 residues long. The V gene lost 3 bases and the J gene lost 1 base, with 8 bases spanning the gap. Authors' processing steps: Amplification with reference gene primers provided the estimates of nucleated cell counts. Using immunoSEQ multiplex PCR, the repertoire was profiled, and TCRdb retains in-frame clones only, with some absent. The DNA was the basis for D and trimming; V, J and clone size are from that table. The repertoire includes about 300,000 clones, approximately 86% of them detected once, and approximately 8.8% sits in the top ten.

Sequenced: peripheral blood. This receptor was taken from a man younger than 35 with active or convalescent COVID-19. The rearrangement uses TRBV18 and TRBJ2-3, with a possible D match to TRBD1 (7 bases). CDR3 in amino acids: CASSPRGGTDTQYF. CDR3 DNA: TGTGCCAGCTCACCCAGGGGGGGCACAGATACGCAGTATTTT.